A single sample gave rise to the 20 T cell receptor beta chains below, sequenced in a study of PD-1 blockade in classical Hodgkin lymphoma. As to time point: cycle 4 day 1 (C4D1), after 6 weeks of nivolumab. Relapse after autologous stem cell transplantation occurred in every patient, and brentuximab vedotin exposure varied. The table came from immunoSEQ multiplex PCR; TCRdb's copy has only in-frame clones and leaves some out. The sample consists of tens of thousands of clones, 75% to 85% of them appearing once. The sample in question was peripheral blood mononuclear cells (PBMCs), obtained before the fourth cycle of nivolumab. The origin of the receptors is a human donor with classical Hodgkin lymphoma.

The chain carries TRBV6-5 and TRBJ2-5; D is uncertain. The CDR3 totals 16 residues. V was clipped by 2 bases and J by 5 bases, with 18 bases between them. The germline V gene has CDR1 MNHEY and CDR2 SVGAGI. CDR3 region: CASSYNPRRFGETQYF. The DNA of the CDR3 is TGTGCCAGCAGTTACAACCCTAGACGGTTCGGGGAGACCCAGTACTTC.

This clone was counted once. The chain combines TRBV5-1 with TRBJ1-1; D possibly corresponds to TRBD1 (5 bases). Trimming shortened V by 3 bases and J by 5 bases, and 14 bases separated the two germline ends. The CDR3 sequence is 14 residues long. The germline gives CDR1 SGHRS, CDR2 YFSETQ. The CDR3 nucleotides are TGCGCCAGCAGCTCGCAGGGCTCGGAGACTGAAGCTTTCTTT. Protein: CASSSQGSETEAFF.

The rearrangement uses TRBV5-4 and TRBJ2-3; 7 nucleotides line up with TRBD2. Per the germline V gene, CDR1 is SGHNT and CDR2 is YYREEE (reference sequence). This CDR3 comprises 16 residues. V gave up 0 bases and J gave up 6 bases; unmatched junction bases: 10. The CDR3 loop reads CASSLVGLTLSDTQYF. The DNA for the CDR3 is TGTGCCAGCAGCTTGGTGGGACTAACTTTATCTGATACGCAGTATTTT.

The chain combines TRBV6-1 with TRBJ2-2; 8 bases line up with TRBD1. Germline V lookup: CDR1 MNHNS, CDR2 SASEGT. Trimming cost V 3 bases and J 4 bases; bases outside gene matches: 4. This CDR3 is 15 amino acids long. CDR3 sequence: CASSEQGASTGELFF. The CDR3, as DNA: TGTGCCAGCAGTGAGCAGGGGGCGAGCACCGGGGAGCTGTTTTTT.

The chain employs TRBV27 and TRBJ2-5; D perhaps matches TRBD1 (6 bases). CDR3 length: 15 amino acids. With 5 bases removed from V and 5 bases from J, the gap between germline ends came to 18 bases. Germline values: CDR1 MNHEY, CDR2 SMNVEV (reference sequence). The CDR3 spells CASSPSSFQGETQYF. DNA for the CDR3: TGTGCCAGCAGTCCCAGCAGTTTTCAGGGGGAGACCCAGTACTTC.

This clone was counted only a few times. The V gene is TRBV28, the J gene TRBJ1-4; D may be TRBD1 (6 bases). Trimming left V 5 bases short and J 13 bases short, with 17 bases between. CDR1 and CDR2 from the germline V gene are MDHEN and SYDVKM. This CDR3 comprises 13 residues. The CDR3 sequence is CASSTGHIKRLFF. CDR3 sequence (DNA): TGTGCCAGCAGTACGGGACATATAAAGAGACTGTTTTTT.

The chain employs TRBV5-6 and TRBJ1-2; 7 bases agree with TRBD1. V lost 3 bases, J lost 4 bases, and 9 bases stayed unmatched. Germline CDR1 SGHDT, CDR2 YYEEEE. This CDR3 comprises 15 residues. The CDR3 coding sequence is TGTGCCAGCAGCTCTCCGGGACAGAGAATCTATGGCTACACCTTC. Translated: CASSSPGQRIYGYTF.

The chain couples TRBV5-1 to TRBJ2-4; perhaps D is TRBD1 or TRBD2 (5 bases each). The CDR3 is 14 residues long. The germline V gene encodes CDR1 SGHRS and CDR2 YFSETQ. V lost 4 bases, J lost 8 bases, and 16 bases lay in between. This chain's CDR3 is CASSHDGEGDIQYF. As DNA, the CDR3 is TGCGCCAGCAGCCATGACGGGGAAGGGGACATTCAGTACTTC. The variable domain in full, completed from reference TRBV5-1 and TRBJ2-4, reads KAGVTQTPRYLIKTRGQQVTLSCSPISGHRSVSWYQQTPGQGLQFLFEYFSETQRNKGNFPGRFSGRQFSNSRSEMNVSTLELGDSALYLCASSHDGEGDIQYFGAGTRLSVL.

The genes are TRBV7-2 and TRBJ2-1, with 8 bases fitting TRBD1. Looked up from germline, CDR1 is SGHTA and CDR2 is FQGNSA. The CDR3 sequence is 15 residues long. The junction had 3 bases not matched to a gene; V was cut back by 2 bases and J by 3 bases. The CDR3 nucleotides read TGTGCCAGCAGCTTACCAGGGGGCCTCTACAATGAGCAGTTCTTC. It yields the protein CASSLPGGLYNEQFF.

V is TRBV19 and J is TRBJ1-2, with a tentative D call TRBD1 (6 bases). V was shortened by 5 bases and J by 4 bases, with 17 bases between the two germline ends. CDR1 is LNHDA and CDR2 is SQIVND in the germline V gene (reference sequence). The CDR3 loop spans 15 amino acids. The CDR3 DNA is TGTGCCAGTAGTCTCTACGGGGGGGCGATCTATGGCTACACCTTC. Protein product: CASSLYGGAIYGYTF. The full variable domain, its missing parts supplied by reference TRBV19 and TRBJ1-2, is DGGITQSPKYLFRKEGQNVTLSCEQNLNHDAMYWYRQDPGQGLRLIYYSQIVNDFQKGDIAEGYSVSREKKESFPLTVTSAQKNPTAFYLCASSLYGGAIYGYTFGSGTRLTVV.

This chain links TRBV11-2 with TRBJ2-2, with unresolved D. The V gene's germline CDR1 is SGHAT and CDR2 FQNNGV. V lost 5 bases and J lost 12, with 16 bases in between. The CDR3 extends over 13 amino acids. CDR3 protein: CASSETRPGKLFF. DNA of the CDR3: TGTGCCAGCAGCGAAACCCGGCCCGGAAAGCTGTTTTTT. Combining the CDR3 with reference TRBV11-2 and TRBJ2-2 gives the whole variable domain EAGVAQSPRYKIIEKRQSVAFWCNPISGHATLYWYQQILGQGPKLLIQFQNNGVVDDSQLPKDRFSAERLKGVDSTLKIQPAKLEDSAVYLCASSETRPGKLFFGEGSRLTVL.

This chain connects TRBV4-3 to TRBJ1-4; tentatively, D is TRBD1 (6 bases). The CDR3 sequence is 15 residues long. Trimming removed 3 bases at V and 3 bases at J, with 11 bases between. Germline CDR1 and CDR2: LGHNA and YSLEER. CDR3 nucleotides: TGCGCCAGCAGCCAGAACAGGGCGGCTAATGAAAAACTGTTTTTT. Translating gives CASSQNRAANEKLFF.

The chain employs TRBV6-6 and TRBJ1-2, with D possibly being TRBD1 (6 bases). The ends were cut back, 6 bases at V and 2 bases at J, with 13 bases in the middle. This CDR3 spans 14 amino acids. CDR1 is MNHNY and CDR2 is SVGAGI in the germline V gene (reference sequence). For the CDR3, the DNA is TGTGCCAGCAGCCGCGTGGGGGGCAACTATGGCTACACCTTC. Translation: CASSRVGGNYGYTF.

The V gene is TRBV5-1, the J gene TRBJ2-7; D is undetermined. Germline lookup yields CDR1 SGHRS and CDR2 YFSETQ. The CDR3 totals 14 residues. The ends were cut back, 0 bases at V and 7 bases at J, with 14 bases in the middle. The CDR3 DNA reads TGCGCCAGCAGCTTGGGGGTAGGACCCTGGGAGCAGTACTTC. Translated: CASSLGVGPWEQYF.

This clone has only one observation. The rearrangement joins TRBV5-1 to TRBJ2-2; 8 positions match TRBD1. Trimming cost V 4 bases and J 2 bases; bases outside gene matches: 7. The CDR3 has 16 amino acids. In germline, CDR1 is SGHRS, CDR2 YFSETQ. The chain's CDR3 is CASSGPGQVNTGELFF. The CDR3 DNA reads as TGCGCCAGCAGCGGTCCGGGACAGGTTAACACCGGGGAGCTGTTTTTT.

The J gene is TRBJ2-7, the V gene TRBV5-4, with D perhaps TRBD2 (5 bases). The CDR3 length is 14 residues. V gave up 4 bases and J gave up 6 bases, with 17 bases separating them. Germline V gene lookup returns CDR1 SGHNT and CDR2 YYREEE (reference sequence). The CDR3 sequence is CASSRLEVPGEQYF. The CDR3, as DNA: TGTGCCAGCAGCAGATTGGAGGTCCCGGGCGAGCAGTACTTC.

In DNA, the CDR3 is TGTGCCAGCAGTAGCGCCGGGACTTTTCTTTACAATGAGCAGTTCTTC. Encoded protein: CASSSAGTFLYNEQFF. The rearrangement links TRBV28 to TRBJ2-1, with TRBD2 as a possible D gene (6 bases). Trimming pared 5 bases from V and 4 bases from J, leaving 18 bases between. The germline V gene has CDR1 MDHEN and CDR2 SYDVKM. The CDR3 extends over 16 amino acids.

This chain joins TRBV11-2 and TRBJ2-2; D is unresolved. V was cut by 3 bases and J by 3 bases, with 11 bases left in between. The CDR3 covers 15 residues. Looked up from germline, CDR1 is SGHAT and CDR2 is FQNNGV. The DNA for the CDR3 is TGTGCCAGCAGCTTTTTAGGTGAATACACCGGGGAGCTGTTTTTT. Its protein is CASSFLGEYTGELFF.

The chain links TRBV10-3 to TRBJ2-7; D ambiguous. CDR3 size: 12 residues. Germline lookup yields CDR1 ENHRY and CDR2 SYGVKD. Trimming removed 10 bases from V and 5 bases from J, with 15 bases in between. The CDR3 DNA reads TGTGCCACCGGTGTAGTCGGCGACGAGCAGTACTTC. Translation: CATGVVGDEQYF.

Only one count was recorded for this clone. The V gene is TRBV7-2, the J gene TRBJ2-7; 12 nucleotides line up with TRBD2. The CDR3 is 15 amino acids. Losses at the gene ends were 5 bases for V and 3 bases for J; bases not matched to a gene: 5. CDR1 SGHTA and CDR2 FQGNSA come from the germline V gene. This chain's CDR3 is CASSPSSGRGYEQYF. CDR3 DNA sequence: TGTGCCAGCAGCCCCTCTAGCGGGAGGGGCTACGAGCAGTACTTC.